This TCR beta chain was identified during a study of blood T cell repertoires in COVID-19. Study context: Nucleic acid was either cDNA or gDNA, and it came from T cells, B-cell-depleted T cells, or PBMCs.

There are 15 residues in the CDR3. Trimming cost V 6 bases and J 2 bases; bases outside gene matches: 9. Germline V gene lookup returns CDR1 MDHEN and CDR2 SYDVKM. Sequencing used immunoSEQ multiplex PCR; TCRdb keeps in-frame clones, though not all of them. The table has fewer than 110,000 clones, around 87% seen once. The rearrangement links TRBV28 to TRBJ2-7; 8 bases map to TRBD2. Sequenced input: peripheral blood. This receptor was taken from a woman aged 30 to 39 with acute or convalescent COVID-19. The CDR3, as DNA: TGTGCCAGCAGCCGACGTTCGGGGGGGACCTACGAGCAGTACTTC. It codes for CASSRRSGGTYEQYF. The full variable domain, its missing parts supplied by reference TRBV28 and TRBJ2-7, is DVKVTQSSRYLVKRTGEKVFLECVQDMDHENMFWYRQDPGLGLRLIYFSYDVKMKEKGDIPEGYSVSREKKERFSLILESASTNQTSMYLCASSRRSGGTYEQYFGPGTRLTVT.